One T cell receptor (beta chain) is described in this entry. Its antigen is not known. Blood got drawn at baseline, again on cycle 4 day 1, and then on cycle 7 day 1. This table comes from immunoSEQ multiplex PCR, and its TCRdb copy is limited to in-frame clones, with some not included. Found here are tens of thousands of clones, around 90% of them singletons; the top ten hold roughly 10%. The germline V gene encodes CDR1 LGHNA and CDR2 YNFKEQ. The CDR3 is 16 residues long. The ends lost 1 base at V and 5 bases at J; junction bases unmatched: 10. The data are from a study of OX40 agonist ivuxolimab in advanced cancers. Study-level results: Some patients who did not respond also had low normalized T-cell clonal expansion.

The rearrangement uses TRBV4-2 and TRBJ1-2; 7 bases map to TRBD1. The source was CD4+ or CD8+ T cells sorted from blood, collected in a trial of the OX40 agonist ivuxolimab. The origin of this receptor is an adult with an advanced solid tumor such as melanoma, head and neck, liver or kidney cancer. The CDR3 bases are TGTGCCAGCAGCCAAGGACAGGGACTTGATAGGTATGGCTACACCTTC. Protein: CASSQGQGLDRYGYTF.